This T cell receptor beta chain emerged from a study of Ad26.COV2.S vaccination and SARS-CoV-2 variants. The treatment was: some 20 received Ad26.COV2.S at low or high dose, single or two shots; 5 received placebo; per-sample allocation not given. The samples were gathered on day 63 after the first injection of vaccine or placebo. Profiling relied on immunoSEQ multiplex PCR, and the TCRdb table lists in-frame clones only, not all of them. The data show 300,000 to 350,000 clones, around 89% seen once. The CDR3 length is 14 residues. V lost 3 bases and J lost 3, with 9 bases in between. Germline CDR1 is SEHNR and CDR2 is FQNEAQ (reference sequence).

The sample in question was peripheral blood, obtained in a trial of Ad26.COV2.S vaccine versus placebo. This chain connects TRBV7-9 to TRBJ1-3; the D gene is possibly TRBD1 (6 bases). This TCR was recovered from a person between 18 and 65 years old who received the Ad26.COV2.S COVID-19 vaccine or a placebo. In DNA form, the CDR3 reads TGTGCCAGCAGCTTCAGGGGATTTGGAAACACCATATATTTT. This encodes CASSFRGFGNTIYF.